One sample yielded the 28 T cell receptor beta chains listed below, sequenced in a study of T cell clonality in common variable immunodeficiency. Sequencing used immunoSEQ multiplex PCR; TCRdb keeps in-frame clones, though not all of them. The sample presents around 40,000 clones, none singletons. The material sequenced was peripheral blood mononuclear cells. The receptor set was obtained from a person aged 18 to 75 in good health.

In this sample, this clone turned up many times. The CDR3 is cut off 3 residues early in the read; its end comes from the germline J gene. The chain carries TRBV3-1 (or the pseudogene TRBV3-2) and TRBJ1-1; 7 nucleotides align to TRBD1. Germline lookup yields CDR1 LGHDT and CDR2 YNNKEL (reference sequence). The CDR3 extends over 16 amino acids. Trimming took 3 bases from V and 0 from J; bases not matched to a gene: 7. CDR3 region: CASSHGEQGMNTEAFF. Partial CDR3 DNA: TGTGCCAGCAGCCATGGTGAACAGGGGATGAACACTGAA.

This clone was counted ten times or more. The read ends 3 residues before the CDR3 terminus; that terminus is restored from the germline J gene. The genes are TRBV27 and TRBJ1-3; TRBD1 matches at 7 bases. The CDR3 spans 14 residues. After removal of 0 bases from V and 4 bases from J, the junction contained 0 bases not matched to a gene. The germline gives CDR1 MNHEY, CDR2 SMNVEV (reference sequence). Here the CDR3 reads CASSLSTGGNTIYF. CDR3 DNA, as far as it was read: TGTGCCAGCAGTTTATCGACAGGGGGAAACACC.

In the case of this clone: Coverage ceases 3 residues before the CDR3 finishes, and the germline J gene fills in the end. The chain is built from TRBV20-1 and TRBJ1-2; the D gene is possibly TRBD1 (5 bases). In germline, CDR1 is DFQATT, CDR2 SNEGSKA (reference sequence). The CDR3 consists of 16 residues. Partial CDR3 DNA: TGCAGTGCTAGAAAATTAGCGGGGGGGAGGTCGGATGAC. Amino acids: CSARKLAGGRSDD. The CDR3, in full, reads CSARKLAGGRSDDYTF.

This clone showed up many times. The read is 3 residues too short to cover the CDR3 end, so that end is filled in from the germline J gene. V is TRBV6-1 and J is TRBJ1-1, with 8 bases identical to TRBD1. Per germline, CDR1 MNHNS and CDR2 SASEGT. The CDR3 sequence is 16 residues long. The V and J ends lost 0 bases and 0 bases, in that order; junction bases with no gene match: 3. CDR3 region: CASSEARDRLNTEAFF. The CDR3 DNA, read in part, is TGTGCCAGCAGTGAAGCCCGGGACAGGCTGAACACTGAA.

The table lists this clone with many counts. From the germline J gene comes the end of the CDR3, since the read stops 3 residues before it. V gene TRBV4-1 combines with J gene TRBJ1-5; no firm D call. Trimming removed 0 bases at V and 9 bases at J, with 9 bases between. From germline, CDR1 is MGHRA and CDR2 YSYEKL. The CDR3 is made up of 13 amino acids. CDR3 DNA (partial): TGCGCCAGCAGCCAAGATGGGCCGACGCCC. This encodes CASSQDGPTP. The whole CDR3 sequence is CASSQDGPTPQHF.

This clone was recorded at least ten times. The read falls 3 residues short of the CDR3 end, and the missing part is taken from the germline J gene. This chain uses TRBV6-1 with TRBJ1-5; possibly TRBD1 for D (6 bases). Germline V gene lookup returns CDR1 MNHNS and CDR2 SASEGT. Trimming shortened V by 2 bases and J by 5 bases, and 7 bases separated the two germline ends. The CDR3 extends over 13 amino acids. CDR3: CASSERQDQPQHF. The DNA read from the CDR3 is TGTGCCAGCAGTGAAAGACAGGATCAGCCC.

This clone was observed many times. The read comes to an end 3 residues before the CDR3 does, leaving the germline J gene to fill in the end. The chain is built from TRBV28 and TRBJ2-7, with 7 positions matching TRBD2. In germline, CDR1 is MDHEN, CDR2 SYDVKM. Trimming cost V 7 bases and J 2 bases; bases outside gene matches: 2. The CDR3 is made up of 12 amino acids. CDR3 bases read: TGTGCCAGCAACGGGGGGACCTACGAG. Its translation is CASNGGTYE. The entire CDR3 sequence reads CASNGGTYEQYF.

Many counts were recorded for this clone. The sequence runs out 3 residues before the end of the CDR3; the remainder is reconstructed from the germline J gene. The V call is TRBV5-1, the J call TRBJ2-1; 7 bases agree with TRBD1. Germline V gives CDR1 SGHRS, CDR2 YFSETQ. With V trimmed by 0 bases and J by 4 bases, 4 bases remained unmatched. This CDR3 is 15 amino acids long. The sequenced part of the CDR3 DNA is TGCGCCAGCAGCTTGGTTAGGGGGCTATACAATGAG. This sequence encodes CASSLVRGLYNE. In full, the CDR3 reads CASSLVRGLYNEQFF. The full variable domain, in which reference TRBV5-1 and TRBJ2-1 provide the parts outside the CDR3, is KAGVTQTPRYLIKTRGQQVTLSCSPISGHRSVSWYQQTPGQGLQFLFEYFSETQRNKGNFPGRFSGRQFSNSRSEMNVSTLELGDSALYLCASSLVRGLYNEQFFGPGTRLTVL.

This clone was seen at least ten times. The read ends 3 residues before the CDR3 terminus; that terminus is restored from the germline J gene. The rearrangement joins TRBV7-9 to TRBJ1-2; 7 bases align to TRBD1. Germline-derived CDR1 and CDR2 are SEHNR and FQNEAQ (reference sequence). V shed 5 bases and J 4 bases; nucleotides not matched to a gene: 10. This CDR3 is 15 amino acids long. CDR3 DNA (partial): TGTGCCAGCAGCGGGGGACAGTTAGAACTCTATGGC. As protein: CASSGGQLELYG. The complete CDR3 sequence is CASSGGQLELYGYTF.

This clone was counted many times. CDR3 DNA, as far as it was read: TGTGCCAGCAGTGAAGTTGCAGAGAGTACTAACTATGGC. The encoded protein is CASSEVAESTNYG. The entire CDR3 protein is CASSEVAESTNYGYTF. The chain is built from TRBV6-1 and TRBJ1-2; D is unresolved. The observed sequence ends 3 residues before the CDR3 terminus, with the missing tail filled in from the germline J gene. This CDR3 spans 16 amino acids. V was trimmed by 1 base and J by 0 bases, leaving 12 bases between them. Germline V CDR1 and CDR2: MNHNS, SASEGT.

Turning to this clone: The read comes to an end 3 residues before the CDR3 does, leaving the germline J gene to fill in the end. The chain uses TRBV5-1 and TRBJ2-5; 8 nucleotides match TRBD1. V gave up 4 bases and J gave up 5 bases; unmatched junction bases: 7. CDR1 is SGHRS, CDR2 YFSETQ, per germline. The CDR3 totals 14 residues. CDR3: CASSGGQGEETQYF. The CDR3 bases that were read are TGCGCCAGCAGCGGAGGACAGGGAGAGGAGACC.

Many counts were recorded for this clone. The CDR3 end falls 3 residues outside the read, so it is completed with the germline J gene. The rearrangement links TRBV5-1 to TRBJ2-2; D remains ambiguous. CDR3 length equals 12 residues. The V end was cut by 5 bases, the J end by 3 bases, with 5 bases between. Germline V gene data show CDR1 as SGHRS and CDR2 as YFSETQ. CDR3 sequence reads: CASSQDTGELFF. CDR3 bases read: TGCGCCAGCAGTCAGGACACCGGGGAG. The variable domain in full, with the rest retrieved from reference TRBV5-1 and TRBJ2-2, is KAGVTQTPRYLIKTRGQQVTLSCSPISGHRSVSWYQQTPGQGLQFLFEYFSETQRNKGNFPGRFSGRQFSNSRSEMNVSTLELGDSALYLCASSQDTGELFFGEGSRLTVL.

Ten or more counts support this clone. The CDR3 goes on 3 residues after the read ends, and that part is filled in from the germline J gene. The chain is built from TRBV19 and TRBJ2-7, with 8 nucleotides matching TRBD2. V lost 3 bases and J lost 1; bases outside the gene matches: 5. Germline lookup yields CDR1 LNHDA and CDR2 SQIVND (reference sequence). This CDR3 contains 15 residues. The CDR3 DNA, read in part, is TGTGCCAGTAGTATGGGTAGCGGGACATCCTACGAG. Protein: CASSMGSGTSYE. The complete CDR3 sequence is CASSMGSGTSYEQYF.

Many counts were recorded for this clone. The observed sequence ends 3 residues before the CDR3 terminus, with the missing tail filled in from the germline J gene. The V gene is TRBV29-1, the J gene TRBJ1-2, with a possible D match to TRBD1 (5 bases). This CDR3 comprises 12 residues. Trimming took off 4 bases at V and 5 bases at J, with 11 bases between the two ends. Germline CDR1 SQVTM, CDR2 ANQGSEA. CDR3 residues: CSVVKSGYGYTF. CDR3 DNA, as far as it was read: TGCAGCGTTGTCAAGTCAGGGTATGGC. Full variable domain (rest looked up from reference TRBV29-1 and TRBJ1-2): SAVISQKPSRDICQRGTSLTIQCQVDSQVTMMFWYRQQPGQSLTLIATANQGSEATYESGFVIDKFPISRPNLTFSTLTVSNMSPEDSSIYLCSVVKSGYGYTFGSGTRLTVV.

This clone was seen repeatedly, ten times or more. The read ends 3 residues before the CDR3 terminus; that terminus is restored from the germline J gene. The sample contains more than one DNA sequence encoding this CDR3. The V gene is TRBV5-1, the J gene TRBJ2-1; 14 positions agree with TRBD2. V trimming: 4 bases; J trimming: 7 bases; junction bases outside the gene matches: 7. This CDR3 has 16 amino acids. Germline V gives CDR1 SGHRS, CDR2 YFSETQ. The CDR3 DNA, read in part, is TGCGCCAGCAGCCCGGGACTAGCGGGAGTGGGGAATGAG. Translation: CASSPGLAGVGNE. From start to end, the CDR3 is CASSPGLAGVGNEQFF.

Many counts were recorded for this clone. The read terminates 3 residues ahead of where the CDR3 ends, so the germline J gene completes it. The rearrangement joins TRBV7-2 to TRBJ2-1; 10 bases match TRBD2. The V segment lost 0 bases and the J segment 4 bases; nucleotides outside the gene matches: 3. CDR1 SGHTA and CDR2 FQGNSA come from the germline V gene. CDR3 length: 16 amino acids. The part of the CDR3 DNA that was read is TGTGCCAGCAGCTTAGCGGGGACTAGCGCGTACAATGAG. It yields the protein CASSLAGTSAYNE. The whole CDR3 sequence reads CASSLAGTSAYNEQFF.

This clone was seen repeatedly, ten times or more. The read comes to an end 3 residues before the CDR3 does, leaving the germline J gene to fill in the end. The rearrangement links TRBV7-3 to TRBJ2-1; 8 bases fit TRBD1. The germline V gene encodes CDR1 SGHTA and CDR2 FQGTGA. The CDR3 is made up of 16 amino acids. V shed 5 bases, J shed 5 bases, and the junction held 11 bases outside the gene matches. CDR3 sequence reads: CASSQRGQGGHNEQFF. The part of the CDR3 DNA that was read is TGTGCCAGCAGCCAGCGAGGACAGGGAGGTCACAATGAG. The entire variable domain, with the rest obtained from reference TRBV7-3 and TRBJ2-1, is as follows: GAGVSQTPSNKVTEKGKYVELRCDPISGHTALYWYRQSLGQGPEFLIYFQGTGAADDSGLPNDRFFAVRPEGSVSTLKIQRTERGDSAVYLCASSQRGQGGHNEQFFGPGTRLTVL.

This clone was observed many times. The read ends 3 residues early relative to the CDR3; the germline J gene fills the gap. V gene TRBV4-1 combines with J gene TRBJ2-3; 16 nucleotides align to TRBD2. This CDR3 comprises 18 residues. Germline V CDR1 and CDR2: MGHRA, YSYEKL. Trimming took 4 bases from V and 3 from J; bases not matched to a gene: 7. The covered CDR3 bases are TGCGCCAGCAGCCGAGGGACTAGCGGGGGGGCCGGAACAGATACG. The encoded protein is CASSRGTSGGAGTDT. In full, the CDR3 is CASSRGTSGGAGTDTQYF.

Many counts were recorded for this clone. The read halts 3 residues ahead of the CDR3 end, with the missing end drawn from the germline J gene. The chain employs TRBV20-1 and TRBJ1-1, with D possibly matching TRBD1 (5 bases). The V end lost 0 bases, the J end lost 1 base, and 12 bases lay between the germline ends. The CDR3 length is 15 residues. Germline V CDR1 and CDR2: DFQATT, SNEGSKA (reference sequence). CDR3 protein: CSARDQGRANTEAFF. CDR3 DNA (partial): TGCAGTGCTAGAGATCAGGGCAGAGCGAACACTGAA.

This clone was picked up many times. The CDR3 end is not reached by the read, which stops 3 residues before it; the germline J gene fills it in. The gene calls are TRBV5-8 and TRBJ2-1; D ambiguous. This CDR3 spans 15 amino acids. Germline CDR1 reads SGHTS; CDR2 reads YDEGEE. V was shortened by 0 bases and J by 4 bases, with 11 bases between the two germline ends. This chain's CDR3 is CASSLGYSQYNEQFF. The covered CDR3 bases are TGTGCCAGCAGCTTGGGGTATTCGCAGTACAATGAG.

At least ten counts were recorded for this clone. The sequence runs out 3 residues before the end of the CDR3; the remainder is reconstructed from the germline J gene. The gene calls are TRBV7-8 and TRBJ1-1; D not certain. CDR3 length: 13 residues. Germline V gene sequence: CDR1 SGHVS, CDR2 FQNEAQ. V was trimmed by 1 base and J by 5 bases, leaving 8 bases between them. The part of the CDR3 DNA that was read is TGTGCCAGCAGCTTAGATGACATAACTGAA. Its protein is CASSLDDITE. The full CDR3 is CASSLDDITEAFF.

This clone was seen repeatedly, ten times or more. Coverage ceases 3 residues before the CDR3 finishes, and the germline J gene fills in the end. The rearrangement joins TRBV19 to TRBJ2-7, with TRBD1 identical over 9 bases. The CDR3 length is 15 residues. V lost 6 bases to trimming and J lost 3 bases; unmatched junction nucleotides: 9. Germline values: CDR1 LNHDA, CDR2 SQIVND (reference sequence). The part of the CDR3 DNA that was read is TGTGCCAGTAGGGGCTCCGGGACAGGGCTCTACGAG. It translates to CASRGSGTGLYE. Given in full, the CDR3 is CASRGSGTGLYEQYF.

This clone has a count of ten or more. The CDR3 goes on 3 residues after the read ends, and that part is filled in from the germline J gene. V gene TRBV19 combines with J gene TRBJ1-1; perhaps TRBD1 as D (6 bases). Trimming took 7 bases from V and 1 from J, leaving 7 bases between them. The germline gives CDR1 LNHDA, CDR2 SQIVND (reference sequence). The CDR3 is made up of 12 amino acids. The part of the CDR3 DNA that was read is TGTGCCAGTAAGACAGGGAACACTGAA. This translates into CASKTGNTE. The full CDR3 protein reads CASKTGNTEAFF.

There are many counts of this clone. Read coverage stops 3 residues before the CDR3 terminus; the germline J gene supplies the remainder. The rearrangement uses TRBV30 and TRBJ2-3, with 8 bases that match TRBD1. Trimming cost V 4 bases and J 3 bases; bases outside gene matches: 3. The CDR3 length is 13 residues. Germline assignment: CDR1 GTSNPN and CDR2 SVGIG (reference sequence). Here the CDR3 reads CAWTGGRTDTQYF. The part of the CDR3 DNA that was read is TGTGCCTGGACAGGGGGCCGTACAGATACG.

This clone was observed at least ten times. The observed sequence ends 3 residues before the CDR3 terminus, with the missing tail filled in from the germline J gene. The genes are TRBV2 and TRBJ2-2, with 9 bases fitting TRBD2. The germline gives CDR1 SNHLY, CDR2 FYNNEI. This CDR3 is 19 amino acids long. V trimming: 0 bases; J trimming: 5 bases; junction bases outside the gene matches: 13. Incomplete CDR3 DNA: TGTGCCAGCAGTGAAGCGGAGCTAGCGGGGTCCCTGGGGACCGGGGAG. Translation gives CASSEAELAGSLGTGE. The whole CDR3 region reads CASSEAELAGSLGTGELFF.

This clone has a count of ten or more. The read halts 3 residues ahead of the CDR3 end, with the missing end drawn from the germline J gene. The chain joins TRBV7-6 to TRBJ2-2; a weak D match, TRBD1 (6 bases). The CDR3 sequence is 16 residues long. Germline values: CDR1 SGHVS, CDR2 FNYEAQ. Trimming cost V 5 bases and J 2 bases, with 15 bases left between them. CDR3 region: CASSPRNRANTGELFF. CDR3 DNA (partial): TGTGCCAGCAGCCCCCGCAACAGGGCAAACACCGGGGAG.

This clone was observed at least ten times. The sequenced fragment ends 3 residues before the CDR3 boundary, so the rest is inferred from the germline J gene. This chain connects TRBV20-1 to TRBJ2-5; the D is unclear. This CDR3 is built from 12 residues. V lost 6 bases, J lost 4 bases, and 12 bases lay in between. Germline V gene sequence: CDR1 DFQATT, CDR2 SNEGSKA (reference sequence). Incomplete CDR3 DNA: TGCAGTGCCACCCGGGTATCAGAGACC. Encoded protein: CSATRVSET. The whole CDR3 reads CSATRVSETQYF.

Ten or more counts support this clone. The CDR3 extends 3 residues past the end of the read, so its final part is completed from the germline J gene. This chain connects TRBV19 to TRBJ2-7; 8 nucleotides align to TRBD1. Looked up from germline, CDR1 is LNHDA and CDR2 is SQIVND (reference sequence). This CDR3 contains 13 residues. Trimming cost V 8 bases and J 5 bases; bases outside gene matches: 8. CDR3 DNA (partial): TGTGCCAGTGTCGACAGGGGAAAAAACGAG. Amino acid sequence: CASVDRGKNE. The entire CDR3 sequence reads CASVDRGKNEQYF.